The T cell receptor (beta chain) under discussion was sequenced for a study of blood T cell repertoires in COVID-19. In the study overall: Specimens from acute and convalescent COVID-19 originated in the United States, Italy and Spain. PBMCs, B-cell-depleted T cells, or T cells were the source of the cDNA or gDNA that made up the material.

In the original workflow: Estimated nucleated cell counts came from reference gene primer amplification. Sequenced by immunoSEQ multiplex PCR; TCRdb stores in-frame clones only, minus some. D and trimming were read from the DNA, whereas the V and J calls and clone size are those reported in that table. The sample carries about 100,000 clones, just over 85% recorded once. The receptor was isolated from a human donor in a cohort sampled during active COVID-19. The sequenced sample was peripheral blood.

CDR3 DNA sequence: TGTGCCAGCAGCGGCCTCGCAACGAACACCGGGGAGCTGTTTTTT. Its protein is CASSGLATNTGELFF. The chain employs TRBV11-2 and TRBJ2-2; D unresolved. Germline V gives CDR1 SGHAT, CDR2 FQNNGV. Trimming shortened V by 5 bases and J by 0 bases, and 10 bases separated the two germline ends. The CDR3 runs to 15 residues.